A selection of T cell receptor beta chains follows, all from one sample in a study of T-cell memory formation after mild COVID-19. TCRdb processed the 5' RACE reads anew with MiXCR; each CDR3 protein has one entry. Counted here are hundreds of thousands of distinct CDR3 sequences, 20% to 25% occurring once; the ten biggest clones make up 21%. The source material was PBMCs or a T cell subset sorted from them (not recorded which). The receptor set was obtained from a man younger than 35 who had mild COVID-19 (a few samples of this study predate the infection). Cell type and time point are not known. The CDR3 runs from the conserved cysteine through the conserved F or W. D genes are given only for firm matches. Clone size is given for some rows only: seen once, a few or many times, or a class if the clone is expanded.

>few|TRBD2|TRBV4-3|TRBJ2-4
CASSSGTSGAKNIQYF
TGCGCCAGCAGCAGCGGGACTAGCGGGGCCAAAAACATTCAGTACTTC
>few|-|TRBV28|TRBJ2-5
CASTPWSATKGKGTQYF
TGTGCCAGCACCCCCTGGTCTGCGACGAAAGGAAAGGGGACCCAGTACTTC
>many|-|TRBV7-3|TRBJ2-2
CASSLDRNTGELFF
TGTGCCAGCAGCCTGGACAGGAACACCGGGGAGCTGTTTTTT
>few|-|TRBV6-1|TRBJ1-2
CASSAALRGYTF
TGTGCCAGCAGTGCGGCCCTTCGGGGCTACACCTTC
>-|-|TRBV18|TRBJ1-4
CASSPPGSEREKLFF
TGTGCCAGCTCACCACCAGGGAGCGAGCGGGAAAAACTGTTTTTT
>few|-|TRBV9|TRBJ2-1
CASSVASYNEQFF
TGTGCCAGCAGCGTAGCTAGCTACAATGAGCAGTTCTTC
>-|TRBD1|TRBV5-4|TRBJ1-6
CASSLAPGQRSPLHF
TGTGCCAGCAGCTTGGCCCCGGGACAGAGGTCACCCCTCCACTTT
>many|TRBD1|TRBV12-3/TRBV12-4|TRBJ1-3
CASSATGGNTIYF
TGTGCCAGCAGTGCGACAGGGGGTAACACCATATATTTT
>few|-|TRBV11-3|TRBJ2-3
CASSLRGRTDTQYF
TGTGCCAGCAGCCTGCGGGGTCGCACAGATACGCAGTATTTT
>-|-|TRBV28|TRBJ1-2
CASSPQGRYGYTF
TGTGCCAGCAGTCCCCAAGGGAGATATGGCTACACCTTC
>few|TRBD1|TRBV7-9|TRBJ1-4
CASSPRTGPDEKLFF
TGTGCCAGCAGCCCAAGGACAGGGCCAGATGAAAAACTGTTTTTT
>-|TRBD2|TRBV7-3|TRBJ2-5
CASSKAGGRQETQYF
TGTGCCAGCAGTAAGGCGGGGGGGCGCCAAGAGACCCAGTACTTC
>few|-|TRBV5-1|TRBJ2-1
CASSPTFLWAGGEQFF
TGCGCCAGCAGCCCGACCTTTTTGTGGGCCGGGGGTGAGCAGTTCTTC
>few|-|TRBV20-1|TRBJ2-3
CSARTALRTDTQYF
TGCAGTGCTAGGACTGCCTTGAGGACAGATACGCAGTATTTT
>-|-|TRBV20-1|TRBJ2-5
CSARGWGTANVETQYF
TGCAGTGCTAGGGGCTGGGGGACTGCCAATGTAGAGACCCAGTACTTC
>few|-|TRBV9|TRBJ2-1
CASSPTPGPGNEQFF
TGTGCCAGCAGCCCAACCCCAGGGCCGGGCAATGAGCAGTTCTTC
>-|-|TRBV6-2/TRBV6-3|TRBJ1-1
CASGPYGTFTEAFF
TGTGCCAGCGGTCCCTACGGTACTTTCACTGAAGCTTTCTTT
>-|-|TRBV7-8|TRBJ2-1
CASSLIWGPYNEQFF
TGTGCCAGCAGCCTCATATGGGGGCCCTACAATGAGCAGTTCTTC
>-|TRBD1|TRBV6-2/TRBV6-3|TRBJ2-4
CASSYPGTGPHF
TGTGCCAGCAGTTACCCCGGGACAGGACCCCACTTC
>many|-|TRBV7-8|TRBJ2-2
CASSLVGPGELFF
TGTGCCAGCAGCTTAGTGGGGCCCGGGGAGCTGTTTTTT
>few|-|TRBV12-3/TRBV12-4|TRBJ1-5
CASSPDLRRGINQPQHF
TGTGCCAGCAGCCCCGACCTCCGCAGGGGAATTAATCAGCCCCAGCATTTT
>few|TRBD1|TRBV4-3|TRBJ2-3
CASSPTPGQFTDTQYF
TGCGCCAGCAGCCCTACCCCGGGACAGTTCACAGATACGCAGTATTTT
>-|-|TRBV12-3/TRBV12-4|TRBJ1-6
CASSRGHNSPLHF
TGTGCCAGCAGTAGAGGCCATAATTCACCCCTCCACTTT
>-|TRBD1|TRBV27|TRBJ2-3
CASSLMGQGRDTQYF
TGTGCCAGCAGTTTGATGGGACAGGGGCGAGATACGCAGTATTTT
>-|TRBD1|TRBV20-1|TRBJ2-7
CSAPRTGYEQYF
TGCAGTGCTCCTCGGACAGGTTACGAGCAGTACTTC
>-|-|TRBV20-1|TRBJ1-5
CSARELTENRPQHF
TGCAGTGCTAGGGAACTGACGGAAAATCGGCCCCAGCATTTT
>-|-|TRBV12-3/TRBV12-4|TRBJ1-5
CASKGGRGTQPQHF
TGTGCCAGCAAGGGTGGCCGGGGGACTCAGCCCCAGCATTTT
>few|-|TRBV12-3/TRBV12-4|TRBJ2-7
CASSFGGILHEQYF
TGTGCCAGCAGTTTCGGGGGTATCCTCCACGAGCAGTACTTC
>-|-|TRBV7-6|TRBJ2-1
CASSPLPAGSNEQFF
TGTGCCAGCAGCCCCCTTCCGGCTGGATCCAATGAGCAGTTCTTC